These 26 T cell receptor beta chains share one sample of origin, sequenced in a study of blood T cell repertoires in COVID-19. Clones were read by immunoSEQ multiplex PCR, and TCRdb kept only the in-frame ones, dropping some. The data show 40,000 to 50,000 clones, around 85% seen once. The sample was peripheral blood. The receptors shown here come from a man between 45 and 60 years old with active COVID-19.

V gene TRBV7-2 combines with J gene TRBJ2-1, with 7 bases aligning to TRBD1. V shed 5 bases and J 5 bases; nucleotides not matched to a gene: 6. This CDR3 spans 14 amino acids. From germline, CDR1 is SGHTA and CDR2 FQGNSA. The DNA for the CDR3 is TGTGCCAGCAGCAGACAGGGTTTCGACAATGAGCAGTTCTTC. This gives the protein CASSRQGFDNEQFF.

CDR3 sequence reads: CASLQNSNQPQHF. The DNA of the CDR3 is TGTGCCAGCCTTCAGAATAGCAATCAGCCCCAGCATTTT. This chain joins TRBV2 and TRBJ1-5; D gene ambiguous. V was trimmed by 8 bases and J by 0 bases, leaving 8 bases between them. The germline V gene encodes CDR1 SNHLY and CDR2 FYNNEI. The CDR3 extends over 13 amino acids.

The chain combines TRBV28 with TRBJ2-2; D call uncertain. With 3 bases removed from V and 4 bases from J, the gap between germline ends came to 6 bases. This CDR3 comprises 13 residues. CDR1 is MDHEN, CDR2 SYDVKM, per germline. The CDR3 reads CASSFPGTGELFF. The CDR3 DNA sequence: TGTGCCAGCAGTTTCCCCGGCACCGGGGAGCTGTTTTTT.

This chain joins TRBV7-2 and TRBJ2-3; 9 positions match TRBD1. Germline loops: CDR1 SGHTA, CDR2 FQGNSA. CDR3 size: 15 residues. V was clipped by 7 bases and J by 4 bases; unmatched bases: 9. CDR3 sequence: CASTSTGGVADTQYF. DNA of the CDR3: TGTGCCAGCACTTCTACAGGGGGCGTAGCAGATACGCAGTATTTT.

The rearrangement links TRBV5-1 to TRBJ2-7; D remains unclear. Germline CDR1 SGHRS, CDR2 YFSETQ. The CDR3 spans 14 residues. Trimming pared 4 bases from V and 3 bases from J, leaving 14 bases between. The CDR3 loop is CASSTITNGYEQYF. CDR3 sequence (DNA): TGCGCCAGCAGCACGATAACGAACGGCTACGAGCAGTACTTC. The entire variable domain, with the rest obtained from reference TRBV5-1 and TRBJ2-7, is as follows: KAGVTQTPRYLIKTRGQQVTLSCSPISGHRSVSWYQQTPGQGLQFLFEYFSETQRNKGNFPGRFSGRQFSNSRSEMNVSTLELGDSALYLCASSTITNGYEQYFGPGTRLTVT.

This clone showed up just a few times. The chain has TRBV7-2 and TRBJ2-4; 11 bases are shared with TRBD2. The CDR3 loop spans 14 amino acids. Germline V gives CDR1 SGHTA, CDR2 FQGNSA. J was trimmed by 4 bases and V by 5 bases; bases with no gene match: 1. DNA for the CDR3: TGTGCCAGCAGCCGGACTAGCGGGAAAAACATTCAGTACTTC. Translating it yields CASSRTSGKNIQYF. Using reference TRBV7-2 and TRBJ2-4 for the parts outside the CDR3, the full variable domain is GAGVSQSPSNKVTEKGKDVELRCDPISGHTALYWYRQSLGQGLEFLIYFQGNSAPDKSGLPSDRFSAERTGGSVSTLTIQRTQQEDSAVYLCASSRTSGKNIQYFGAGTRLSVL.

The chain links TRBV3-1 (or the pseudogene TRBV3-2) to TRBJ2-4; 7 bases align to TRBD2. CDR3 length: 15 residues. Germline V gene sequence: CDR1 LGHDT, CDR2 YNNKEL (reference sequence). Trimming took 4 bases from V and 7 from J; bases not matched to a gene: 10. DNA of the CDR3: TGTGCCAGCAGCCGCCGGGGCGGGGGAAGGAACATTCAGTACTTC. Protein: CASSRRGGGRNIQYF.

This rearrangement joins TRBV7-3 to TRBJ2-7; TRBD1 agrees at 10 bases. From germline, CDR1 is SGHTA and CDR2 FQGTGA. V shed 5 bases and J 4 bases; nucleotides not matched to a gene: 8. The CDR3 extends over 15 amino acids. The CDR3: CASSPGGTGVYEQYF. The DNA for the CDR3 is TGTGCCAGCAGCCCAGGTGGGACAGGGGTGTACGAGCAGTACTTC.

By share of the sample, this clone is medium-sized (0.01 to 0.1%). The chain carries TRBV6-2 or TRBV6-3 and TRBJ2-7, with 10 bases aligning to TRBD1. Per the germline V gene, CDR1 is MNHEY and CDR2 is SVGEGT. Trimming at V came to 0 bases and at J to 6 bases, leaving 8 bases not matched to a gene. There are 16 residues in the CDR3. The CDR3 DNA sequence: TGTGCCAGCAGTTACTCGCCGGGACAGGGGATCGGCGAGCAGTACTTC. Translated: CASSYSPGQGIGEQYF.

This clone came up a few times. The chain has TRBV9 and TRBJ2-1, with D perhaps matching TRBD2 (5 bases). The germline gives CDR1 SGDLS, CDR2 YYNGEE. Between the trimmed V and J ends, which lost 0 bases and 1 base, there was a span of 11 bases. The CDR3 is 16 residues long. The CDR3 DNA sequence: TGTGCCAGCAGCGTAGGTCTGCGGAGGTCCTACAATGAGCAGTTCTTC. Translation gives CASSVGLRRSYNEQFF.

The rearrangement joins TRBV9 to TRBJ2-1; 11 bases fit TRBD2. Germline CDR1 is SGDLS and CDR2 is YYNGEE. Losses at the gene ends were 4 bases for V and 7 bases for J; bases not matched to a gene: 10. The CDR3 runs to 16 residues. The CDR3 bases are TGTGCCAGCAGCTCCGAGGGACTAGCGGTTCAGAATGAGCAGTTCTTC. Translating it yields CASSSEGLAVQNEQFF.

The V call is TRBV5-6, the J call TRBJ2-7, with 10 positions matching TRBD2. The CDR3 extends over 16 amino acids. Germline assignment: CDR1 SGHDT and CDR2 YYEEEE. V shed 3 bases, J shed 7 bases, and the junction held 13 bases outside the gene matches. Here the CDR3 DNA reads TGTGCCAGCAGCTATATTCTAGCGGGGGACTCTTTAGAGCAGTACTTC. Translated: CASSYILAGDSLEQYF.

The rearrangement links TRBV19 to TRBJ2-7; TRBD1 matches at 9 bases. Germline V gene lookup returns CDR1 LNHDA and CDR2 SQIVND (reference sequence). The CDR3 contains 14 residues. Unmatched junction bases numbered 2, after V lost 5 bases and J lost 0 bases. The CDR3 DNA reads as TGTGCCAGTAGTCTGGGACAGGGCTCCTACGAGCAGTACTTC. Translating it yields CASSLGQGSYEQYF.

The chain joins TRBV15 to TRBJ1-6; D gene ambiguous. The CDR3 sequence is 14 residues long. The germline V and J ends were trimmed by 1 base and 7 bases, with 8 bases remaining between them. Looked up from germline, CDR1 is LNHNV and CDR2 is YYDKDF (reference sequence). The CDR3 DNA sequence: TGTGCCACCAGCAGAGGGCCGGGGAATTCACCCCTCCACTTT. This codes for CATSRGPGNSPLHF.

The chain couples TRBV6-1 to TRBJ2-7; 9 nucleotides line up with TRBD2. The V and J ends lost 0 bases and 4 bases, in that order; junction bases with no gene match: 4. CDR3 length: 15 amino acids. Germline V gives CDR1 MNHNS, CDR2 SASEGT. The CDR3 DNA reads TGTGCCAGCAGTGAAGCGGGCGGGAGGGTATACGAGCAGTACTTC. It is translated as CASSEAGGRVYEQYF.

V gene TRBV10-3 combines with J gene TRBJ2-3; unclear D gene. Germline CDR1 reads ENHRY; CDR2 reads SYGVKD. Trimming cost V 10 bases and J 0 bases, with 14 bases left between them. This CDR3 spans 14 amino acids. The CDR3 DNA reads TGTGCCACCGCCCAGTTGGCTAGCACAGATACGCAGTATTTT. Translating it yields CATAQLASTDTQYF.

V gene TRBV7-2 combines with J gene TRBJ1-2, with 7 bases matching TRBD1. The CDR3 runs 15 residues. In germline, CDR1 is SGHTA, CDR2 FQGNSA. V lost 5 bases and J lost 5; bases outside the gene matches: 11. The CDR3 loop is CASSPRGRGLYGYTF. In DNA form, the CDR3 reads TGTGCCAGCAGCCCCCGTGGCAGGGGGTTGTATGGCTACACCTTC. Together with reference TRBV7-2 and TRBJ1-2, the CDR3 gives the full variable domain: GAGVSQSPSNKVTEKGKDVELRCDPISGHTALYWYRQSLGQGLEFLIYFQGNSAPDKSGLPSDRFSAERTGGSVSTLTIQRTQQEDSAVYLCASSPRGRGLYGYTFGSGTRLTVV.

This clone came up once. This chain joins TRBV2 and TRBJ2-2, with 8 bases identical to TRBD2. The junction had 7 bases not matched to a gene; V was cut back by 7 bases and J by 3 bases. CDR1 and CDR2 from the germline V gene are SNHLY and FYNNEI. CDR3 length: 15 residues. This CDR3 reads CASKLTSEDTGELFF. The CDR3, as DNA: TGTGCCAGCAAATTGACTAGCGAGGACACCGGGGAGCTGTTTTTT.

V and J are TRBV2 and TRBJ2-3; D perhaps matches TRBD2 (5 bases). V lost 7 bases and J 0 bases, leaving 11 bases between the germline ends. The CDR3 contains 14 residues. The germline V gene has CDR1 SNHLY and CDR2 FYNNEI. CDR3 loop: CASNPGFSTDTQYF. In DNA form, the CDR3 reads TGTGCCAGCAACCCGGGGTTTAGCACAGATACGCAGTATTTT.

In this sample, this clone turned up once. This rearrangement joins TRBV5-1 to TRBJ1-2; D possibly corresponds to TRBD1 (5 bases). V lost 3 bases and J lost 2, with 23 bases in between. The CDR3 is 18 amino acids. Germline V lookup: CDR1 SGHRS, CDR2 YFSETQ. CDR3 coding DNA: TGCGCCAGCAGCTCCCAGAGGCAGAGGGCACGGGGGAACTATGGCTACACCTTC. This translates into CASSSQRQRARGNYGYTF.

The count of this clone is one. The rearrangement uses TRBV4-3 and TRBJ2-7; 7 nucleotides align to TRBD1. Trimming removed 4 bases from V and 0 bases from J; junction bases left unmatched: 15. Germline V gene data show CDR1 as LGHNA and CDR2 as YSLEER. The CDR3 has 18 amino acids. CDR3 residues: CASSLFEEVTGSSYEQYF. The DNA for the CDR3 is TGCGCCAGCAGCCTCTTCGAGGAGGTGACAGGGAGCTCCTACGAGCAGTACTTC.

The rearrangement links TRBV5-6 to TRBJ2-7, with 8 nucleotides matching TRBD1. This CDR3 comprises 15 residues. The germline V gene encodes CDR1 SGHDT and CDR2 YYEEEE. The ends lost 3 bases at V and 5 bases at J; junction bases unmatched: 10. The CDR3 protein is CASSSFGQGFNEQYF. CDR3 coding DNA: TGTGCCAGCAGCTCCTTCGGACAGGGTTTTAACGAGCAGTACTTC.

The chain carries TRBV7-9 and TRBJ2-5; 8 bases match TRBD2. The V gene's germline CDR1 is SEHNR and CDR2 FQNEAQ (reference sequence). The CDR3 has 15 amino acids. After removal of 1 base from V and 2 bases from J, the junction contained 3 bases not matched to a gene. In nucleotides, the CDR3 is TGTGCCAGCAGCTTAGGACTAGCGAGACAAGAGACCCAGTACTTC. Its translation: CASSLGLARQETQYF.

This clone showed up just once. In nucleotides, the CDR3 is TGCGCCAGCAGTCGGGACAGGTACTACGAGCAGTACTTC. Residues: CASSRDRYYEQYF. This chain uses TRBV10-2 with TRBJ2-7, with 8 bases aligning to TRBD1. The CDR3 sequence is 13 residues long. The V and J ends lost 5 bases and 3 bases, in that order; junction bases with no gene match: 3. The V gene's germline CDR1 is WSHSY and CDR2 SAAADI.

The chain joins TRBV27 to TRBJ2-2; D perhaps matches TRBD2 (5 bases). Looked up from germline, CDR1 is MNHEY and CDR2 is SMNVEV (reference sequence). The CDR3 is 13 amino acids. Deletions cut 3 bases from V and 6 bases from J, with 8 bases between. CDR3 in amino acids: CASSFPGAGELFF. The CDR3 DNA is TGTGCCAGCAGTTTCCCCGGGGCCGGGGAGCTGTTTTTT.

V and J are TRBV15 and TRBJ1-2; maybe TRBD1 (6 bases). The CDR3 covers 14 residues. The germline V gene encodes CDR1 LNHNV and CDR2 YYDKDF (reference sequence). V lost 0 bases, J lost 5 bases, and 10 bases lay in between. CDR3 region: CATSREGARYGYTF. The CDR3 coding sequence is TGTGCCACCAGCAGAGAGGGGGCGCGGTATGGCTACACCTTC.